This T cell receptor (beta chain) was obtained from a study of shared clonotypes between healthy human individuals. Trimming removed 6 bases from V and 5 bases from J; junction bases left unmatched: 8. The V gene's germline CDR1 is MNHEY and CDR2 SMNVEV (reference sequence). This CDR3 has 15 amino acids. Data came from immunoSEQ multiplex PCR; TCRdb stores just in-frame clones and leaves some out. The profile shows approximately 810,000 clones, more than 85% of them singletons. CD45RO negativity and positive selection for CCR7 defined naive CD8 cells, a population that excluded terminally differentiated effector memory CD45RA+ cells.

The sequence was obtained from a man aged 25 to 40 in good health. The chain employs TRBV27 and TRBJ2-3; 10 nucleotides agree with TRBD2. Specimen: naive CD8+ T cells sorted from blood. This CDR3 reads CASRILAGGLDTQYF. CDR3 sequence (DNA): TGTGCCAGCAGGATTTTAGCGGGAGGATTAGATACGCAGTATTTT.